This T cell receptor (beta chain) was identified during a study of blood T cell repertoires in COVID-19. Study at large: PBMCs, B-cell-depleted T cells, or T cells were the source of the cDNA or gDNA that made up the material.

How the authors handled the data: Reference gene primer amplification in the assay estimated nucleated cell counts. TCRdb keeps only in-frame clones here, not all; method: immunoSEQ multiplex PCR. From that table come the V and J calls and clone size; the DNA was used to work out D and trimming. The sample records 200,000 to 250,000 clones, 65% to 90% being singletons. Trimming took 0 bases from V and 2 from J, leaving 7 bases between them. CDR1 and CDR2 (germline): LGHDT, YNNKEL (reference sequence). The CDR3 runs to 14 residues. Seattle's enrolled individuals joined amid active infection and were then monitored longitudinally.

The chain carries TRBV3-1 (or the pseudogene TRBV3-2) and TRBJ1-2; no firm D call. The material sequenced was peripheral blood. This receptor was obtained from a woman aged 70-85 years with COVID-19, enrolled during active disease. The CDR3 protein is CASSQDTGNYGYTF. CDR3 in DNA: TGTGCCAGCAGCCAAGATACCGGGAACTATGGCTACACCTTC.